This T cell receptor beta chain was recovered during a study of T-cell reconstitution after alpha-beta-depleted transplantation in children. Regarding the study as a whole: There were some patients whose high TCRbeta diversity at day 60 came from surviving recipient T cells and thymic progenitors. T-cell counts and diversity at one year post-transplant came mainly from newly produced T cells. Several hundred expanded graft clones reportedly gave rise to the alpha-beta T cells present about two months after transplant.

Unique molecular identifiers were incorporated into the prepared TCRbeta library. Using its own MiXCR run on the PCR reads, TCRdb lists one record per CDR3 protein. Of 500,000 to 750,000 distinct CDR3 sequences in the sample, about an eighth were seen once. Details on this clonotype: Its antigen is unknown.

This TCR was recovered from a male patient younger than 18 who had a stem cell transplant for acute myeloid leukemia, so the T cells may come from the graft donor. This specimen was PBMCs, mostly from graft donor cells, taken 360 days after TCRalphabeta/CD19-depleted stem cell transplant.

CDR3: CASSIGGQSNQPQHF. Written as DNA, the CDR3 is TGTGCCAGTAGTATAGGAGGACAGAGCAATCAGCCCCAGCATTTT. V is TRBV19 and J is TRBJ1-5, with D possibly matching TRBD1 (6 bases). The CDR3 is made up of 15 amino acids. Per the germline V gene, CDR1 is LNHDA and CDR2 is SQIVND (reference sequence). The V end was cut by 1 base, the J end by 1 base, with 8 bases between.